The following is a T cell receptor beta chain sequence with its context. Antigen specificity is unknown. V was clipped by 2 bases and J by 5 bases, with 12 bases between them. The CDR3 loop spans 13 amino acids. Germline V CDR1 and CDR2: GTSNPN, SVGIG (reference sequence). Only in-frame clones appear in the TCRdb table, and some are missing; sequencing was by immunoSEQ multiplex PCR. The repertoire holds thousands of clones, around 79% seen once, with roughly 8.1% in the top ten. These data belong to a study of PD-1 blockade in classical Hodgkin lymphoma. The study's findings and limits: What caused the repertoire differences, perhaps disease activity or prior therapy, remains undefined. According to reports, newly diagnosed patients had lower baseline TCR diversity than healthy donors, and relapsed/refractory patients had lower baseline TCR diversity still.

As for time point: newly diagnosed, previously untreated cHL patient sample. The TCR sequence derives from a human donor with classical Hodgkin lymphoma. V and J are TRBV30 and TRBJ2-5, with D maybe TRBD2 (5 bases). Material: peripheral blood mononuclear cells (PBMCs). The CDR3 spells CAWSRSSGETQYF. In nucleotides, the CDR3 is TGTGCCTGGAGTAGATCGTCGGGGGAGACCCAGTACTTC.